A single sample is the source of the 25 T cell receptor beta chains below, sequenced in a study of T cell repertoires in cytomegalovirus infection. TCRdb used MiXCR to reprocess the reads, holding one entry per CDR3 protein. The sample lists roughly 49,000 distinct CDR3 sequences, 20% to 25% occurring once. These receptors' antigens are unknown. The material was CD8+ T cells from cultured PBMCs, obtained from culture after CMV antigen stimulation. The receptors shown here come from a human donor in good health (CMV status not recorded). Some clones in this sample may be carry-over from other donors' samples.

The V gene is TRBV19, the J gene TRBJ2-1, with D uncertain. There are 12 residues in the CDR3. V was trimmed by 5 bases and J by 6 bases, leaving 8 bases between them. In germline, CDR1 is LNHDA, CDR2 SQIVND (reference sequence). The CDR3 loop reads CASSSEINEQFF. Written as DNA, the CDR3 is TGTGCCAGTAGTTCGGAGATCAATGAGCAGTTCTTC.

This rearrangement joins TRBV27 to TRBJ1-1; D is unresolved. CDR3 length: 14 amino acids. The V gene lost 5 bases and the J gene lost 1 base, with 11 bases spanning the gap. Germline CDR1 and CDR2: MNHEY and SMNVEV (reference sequence). CDR3 protein: CASSPLGGNTEAFF. The CDR3 nucleotides are TGTGCCAGCAGTCCCCTGGGCGGGAACACTGAAGCTTTCTTT.

The V gene is TRBV27, the J gene TRBJ1-1, with TRBD1 matching over 7 bases. V lost 4 bases to trimming and J lost 1 base; unmatched junction nucleotides: 0. Germline assignment: CDR1 MNHEY and CDR2 SMNVEV (reference sequence). This CDR3 has 13 residues. CDR3 nucleotide sequence: TGTGCCAGCAGTTCAGGGGGGAACACTGAAGCTTTCTTT. The encoded protein is CASSSGGNTEAFF.

This clonotype has more than one count but fewer than ten. The gene calls are TRBV20-1 and TRBJ2-5; a weak D match, TRBD2 (5 bases). The germline V gene has CDR1 DFQATT and CDR2 SNEGSKA (reference sequence). Trimming pared 3 bases from V and 7 bases from J, leaving 18 bases between. This CDR3 has 14 residues. In nucleotides, the CDR3 is TGCAGTGCTAGGGAAAGGGCGACTATTGGGACCCAGTACTTC. Its protein is CSARERATIGTQYF.

This chain joins TRBV20-1 and TRBJ1-3, with no clear D. Germline V gene sequence: CDR1 DFQATT, CDR2 SNEGSKA (reference sequence). Trimming shortened V by 8 bases and J by 1 base, and 15 bases separated the two germline ends. The CDR3 extends over 14 amino acids. The CDR3 region is CSSNPLGSGNTIYF. Written as DNA, the CDR3 is TGCAGTTCTAACCCGCTGGGGTCTGGAAACACCATATATTTT.

The rearrangement joins TRBV20-1 to TRBJ1-1; tentative D call: TRBD1 (5 bases). Germline V gene lookup returns CDR1 DFQATT and CDR2 SNEGSKA (reference sequence). This CDR3 has 13 residues. Trimming took 6 bases from V and 0 from J, leaving 11 bases between them. CDR3 DNA: TGCAGTGCCAAGGGACCAATGAACACTGAAGCTTTCTTT. As protein: CSAKGPMNTEAFF.

This sequence joins TRBV7-6 and TRBJ2-2, with D maybe TRBD2 (6 bases). V lost 6 bases and J 3 bases, leaving 11 bases between the germline ends. The V gene's germline CDR1 is SGHVS and CDR2 FNYEAQ. This CDR3 spans 14 amino acids. CDR3 sequence reads: CASSSGPYTGELFF. CDR3 DNA: TGTGCCAGCAGTAGCGGACCTTACACCGGGGAGCTGTTTTTT. Full variable domain (missing parts from reference TRBV7-6 and TRBJ2-2): GAGVSQSPRYKVTKRGQDVALRCDPISGHVSLYWYRQALGQGPEFLTYFNYEAQQDKSGLPNDRFSAERPEGSISTLTIQRTEQRDSAMYRCASSSGPYTGELFFGEGSRLTVL.

This clonotype has only a few counts. V is TRBV12-3 or TRBV12-4 and J is TRBJ1-1, with D tentatively TRBD1 (5 bases). This CDR3 region has 13 residues. Trimming took off 5 bases at V and 6 bases at J, with 13 bases between the two ends. Written as DNA, the CDR3 is TGTGCCAGCAGTCCGGGGGATCTCCCTGAAGCTTTCTTT. It yields the protein CASSPGDLPEAFF.

This clonotype appeared a few times. The chain combines TRBV6-6 with TRBJ2-2, with 9 positions matching TRBD1. The CDR3 spans 15 residues. The germline V gene encodes CDR1 MNHNY and CDR2 SVGAGI (reference sequence). Unmatched junction bases numbered 7, after V lost 6 bases and J lost 5 bases. CDR3 region: CASSTQGARTGELFF. CDR3 nucleotide sequence: TGTGCCAGCAGCACACAGGGGGCGAGGACCGGGGAGCTGTTTTTT.

The chain carries TRBV11-2 and TRBJ2-7; no clear D gene. CDR3 length: 10 amino acids. Trimming removed 2 bases from V and 5 bases from J, with 1 base in between. In germline, CDR1 is SGHAT, CDR2 FQNNGV. CDR3 amino acids: CASSLNEQYF. The CDR3 DNA reads as TGTGCCAGCAGCTTAAACGAGCAGTACTTC.

This clonotype was seen a handful of times. The rearrangement links TRBV9 to TRBJ2-3, with D possibly TRBD1 on 6 matching bases. CDR1 SGDLS and CDR2 YYNGEE come from the germline V gene. Trimming pared 3 bases from V and 2 bases from J, leaving 13 bases between. This CDR3 contains 15 residues. The CDR3 nucleotides are TGTGCCAGCAGCGATTCGGGACAATCCACAGATACGCAGTATTTT. Translated: CASSDSGQSTDTQYF.

This chain joins TRBV4-3 and TRBJ1-1; D not resolved. The length of the CDR3 is 15 residues. Trimming pared 0 bases from V and 2 bases from J, leaving 10 bases between. The germline CDR1 and CDR2 sequences are LGHNA and YSLEER. The CDR3 nucleotides read TGCGCCAGCAGCCAAGATATTGGAGGAAACACTGAAGCTTTCTTT. Its translation is CASSQDIGGNTEAFF.

The chain joins TRBV7-9 to TRBJ2-1, with D unclear. The CDR3 runs 11 residues. In germline, CDR1 is SEHNR, CDR2 FQNEAQ (reference sequence). V was pared by 1 base and J by 10 bases, with 5 bases between. CDR3 region: CASSLVPEQFF. Here the CDR3 DNA reads TGTGCCAGCAGCTTAGTGCCAGAGCAGTTCTTC.

Here the CDR3 DNA reads TGTGCCAGCAGCTCGGGACTAGAATACAATGAGCAGTTCTTC. Its translation: CASSSGLEYNEQFF. J is TRBJ2-1 and V is TRBV7-3, with 8 nucleotides matching TRBD2. Losses at the gene ends were 4 bases for V and 4 bases for J; bases not matched to a gene: 3. This CDR3 has 14 amino acids. CDR1 and CDR2 from the germline V gene are SGHTA and FQGTGA.

The V call is TRBV30, the J call TRBJ2-7, with 7 positions matching TRBD1. V lost 0 bases to trimming and J lost 5 bases; unmatched junction nucleotides: 10. Germline CDR1 reads GTSNPN; CDR2 reads SVGIG (reference sequence). The CDR3 is 15 amino acids. The CDR3 DNA sequence: TGTGCCTGGAGTGTTAGGGGGCGGTCCTATGACGAGCAGTACTTC. Translation: CAWSVRGRSYDEQYF.

This clonotype showed up many times. The CDR3 sequence: CASSEATPDGELFF. The CDR3, as DNA: TGTGCCAGCAGCGAAGCGACCCCGGACGGGGAGCTGTTTTTT. V is TRBV6-2 or TRBV6-3 and J is TRBJ2-2; D unresolved. Germline CDR1 MNHEY, CDR2 SVGEGT. There are 14 residues in the CDR3. Trimming removed 6 bases at V and 7 bases at J, with 15 bases between.

The V gene is TRBV6-2 or TRBV6-3, the J gene TRBJ2-2; D gene unclear. Trimming stripped 2 bases from V and 5 bases from J, with 12 bases between. The CDR3 covers 15 residues. Germline assignment: CDR1 MNHEY and CDR2 SVGEGT. The CDR3 loop reads CASSYRSRRTGELFF. CDR3 sequence (DNA): TGTGCCAGCAGTTACCGCTCCCGACGAACCGGGGAGCTGTTTTTT.

The rearrangement joins TRBV2 to TRBJ2-1; D gene ambiguous. The germline V gene encodes CDR1 SNHLY and CDR2 FYNNEI. V lost 0 bases and J lost 8, with 11 bases in between. The CDR3 spans 14 residues. CDR3 sequence (DNA): TGTGCCAGCAGTGAAGCACGGCCTCTCGATGAGCAGTTCTTC. It encodes CASSEARPLDEQFF.

This clonotype has a handful of counts. The rearrangement joins TRBV27 to TRBJ2-7, with D maybe TRBD1 (6 bases). There are 13 residues in the CDR3. Germline V CDR1 and CDR2: MNHEY, SMNVEV (reference sequence). V was pared by 3 bases and J by 4 bases, with 10 bases between. CDR3 residues: CASSFSTGYEQYF. CDR3 nucleotide sequence: TGTGCCAGCAGTTTCAGCACAGGGTACGAGCAGTACTTC.

This clonotype was seen more than once but under ten times. The chain employs TRBV7-6 and TRBJ2-2; no clear D. The CDR3 totals 14 residues. The V end was cut by 5 bases, the J end by 1 base, with 8 bases between. The V gene's germline CDR1 is SGHVS and CDR2 FNYEAQ. This CDR3 is CASSKDVNTGELFF. The CDR3 bases are TGTGCCAGCAGCAAGGACGTGAACACCGGGGAGCTGTTTTTT. Together with reference TRBV7-6 and TRBJ2-2, the CDR3 gives the full variable domain: GAGVSQSPRYKVTKRGQDVALRCDPISGHVSLYWYRQALGQGPEFLTYFNYEAQQDKSGLPNDRFSAERPEGSISTLTIQRTEQRDSAMYRCASSKDVNTGELFFGEGSRLTVL.

This clonotype was detected only a few times. The rearrangement joins TRBV7-9 to TRBJ2-7, with D possibly TRBD1 on 6 matching bases. Germline V gives CDR1 SEHNR, CDR2 FQNEAQ (reference sequence). CDR3 size: 11 residues. V was shortened by 10 bases and J by 3 bases, with 10 bases between the two germline ends. The CDR3 here is CATGQNYEQYF. The DNA for the CDR3 is TGTGCCACGGGACAAAACTACGAGCAGTACTTC. The variable domain in full, completed from reference TRBV7-9 and TRBJ2-7, reads DTGVSQNPRHKITKRGQNVTFRCDPISEHNRLYWYRQTLGQGPEFLTYFQNEAQLEKSRLLSDRFSAERPKGSFSTLEIQRTEQGDSAMYLCATGQNYEQYFGPGTRLTVT.

The chain employs TRBV12-3 or TRBV12-4 and TRBJ2-7, with TRBD1 identical over 7 bases. This CDR3 region has 12 residues. The V gene end was trimmed by 7 bases and the J gene end by 5 bases; junction bases not matched to a gene: 5. The CDR3: CASKPTGDEQYF. As DNA, the CDR3 is TGTGCCAGCAAACCCACAGGGGACGAGCAGTACTTC.

This chain joins TRBV6-2 or TRBV6-3 and TRBJ1-4, with D unresolved. The CDR3 extends over 15 amino acids. The ends were cut back, 6 bases at V and 4 bases at J, with 15 bases in the middle. Germline assignment: CDR1 MNHEY and CDR2 SVGEGT. CDR3 in amino acids: CASRVSDGDNEKLFF. Written as DNA, the CDR3 is TGTGCCAGCAGAGTTTCCGACGGAGATAATGAAAAACTGTTTTTT.

The gene calls are TRBV7-6 and TRBJ2-2; TRBD2 is a possible D gene (6 bases). V was trimmed by 5 bases and J by 5 bases, leaving 18 bases between them. The CDR3 runs 16 residues. The germline V gene has CDR1 SGHVS and CDR2 FNYEAQ. CDR3 in amino acids: CASSLHPGESTGELFF. The CDR3 DNA reads as TGTGCCAGCAGCCTCCATCCGGGGGAGTCAACCGGGGAGCTGTTTTTT.

The genes are TRBV4-1 and TRBJ1-1, with a weak D call TRBD1 (6 bases). The V gene's germline CDR1 is MGHRA and CDR2 YSYEKL. The CDR3 extends over 16 amino acids. Deletions cut 1 base from V and 0 bases from J, with 12 bases between. This CDR3 reads CASSQGGAPMNTEAFF. CDR3 DNA: TGCGCCAGCAGCCAAGGGGGGGCCCCCATGAACACTGAAGCTTTCTTT.